Listed here are 13 T cell receptor beta chains from one sample, sequenced in a study of regulatory T cells in long-lasting Graves disease. Relying on iRepertoire HTBI primers and Arm-PCR of CDR3 regions, the team built TCR beta libraries. A single record per CDR3 protein comes from TCRdb applying MiXCR to the multiplex PCR reads. The data contain about 500,000 distinct CDR3 sequences, about 12% of them singletons. Documented time point: newly diagnosed GD, antithyroid drugs for less than 3 months. Following extraction of RNA from PBMCs, that RNA was used to make the TCR library. Another study also made use of these data, one on T cells in Graves' hyperthyroidism and ophthalmopathy.

The sequencing here drew on peripheral blood mononuclear cells (PBMCs), taken at new diagnosis, from a patient treated with antithyroid drugs. The origin of the receptors is a woman in her 30s with Graves disease.

The table lists this clonotype with many counts. J is TRBJ2-5 and V is TRBV12-3 or TRBV12-4, with 11 bases aligning to TRBD2. The CDR3 consists of 15 residues. V trimming: 3 bases; J trimming: 7 bases; junction bases outside the gene matches: 7. CDR3 sequence (DNA): TGTGCCAGCAGTTTCTCAACTAGCGGGAGCGGGACCCAGTACTTC. As protein: CASSFSTSGSGTQYF.

This clonotype has more than one count but fewer than ten. The chain links TRBV2 to TRBJ1-6; D ambiguous. V lost 10 bases and J 0 bases, leaving 7 bases between the germline ends. CDR3 length equals 13 residues. Germline CDR1 and CDR2: SNHLY and FYNNEI. Here the CDR3 DNA reads TGTGCCACAGGACTCTCCTATAATTCACCCCTCCACTTT. As protein: CATGLSYNSPLHF. The variable domain in full, completed from reference TRBV2 and TRBJ1-6, reads EPEVTQTPSHQVTQMGQEVILRCVPISNHLYFYWYRQILGQKVEFLVSFYNNEISEKSEIFDDQFSVERPDGSNFTLKIRSTKLEDSAMYFCATGLSYNSPLHFGNGTRLTVT.

This clonotype was counted many times. This chain joins TRBV12-3 or TRBV12-4 and TRBJ1-2; D might be TRBD1 (5 bases). V was clipped by 3 bases and J by 8 bases, with 13 bases between them. CDR3 length: 13 amino acids. DNA of the CDR3: TGTGCCAGCAGTTTCGGAGGGGCTCGGGGCTACACCTTC. Translation: CASSFGGARGYTF.

This clonotype has ten or more counts. This chain links TRBV28 with TRBJ2-7, with D unclear. The CDR3 extends over 14 amino acids. Trimming pared 6 bases from V and 6 bases from J, leaving 18 bases between. Germline V gene lookup returns CDR1 MDHEN and CDR2 SYDVKM. The CDR3 region has the DNA TGTGCCAGCAGGCCCTCCGGATCCCACCTCGAGCAGTACTTC. Residues: CASRPSGSHLEQYF.

This clonotype was observed many times. V gene TRBV7-9 combines with J gene TRBJ2-1, with D unresolved. This CDR3 contains 13 residues. Germline V gene lookup returns CDR1 SEHNR and CDR2 FQNEAQ (reference sequence). The V end was cut by 0 bases, the J end by 6 bases, with 6 bases between. This chain's CDR3 is CASSLAVPNEQFF. The CDR3 DNA follows: TGTGCCAGCAGCTTAGCAGTGCCCAATGAGCAGTTCTTC. The variable domain in full, completed from reference TRBV7-9 and TRBJ2-1, reads DTGVSQNPRHKITKRGQNVTFRCDPISEHNRLYWYRQTLGQGPEFLTYFQNEAQLEKSRLLSDRFSAERPKGSFSTLEIQRTEQGDSAMYLCASSLAVPNEQFFGPGTRLTVL.

The chain carries TRBV4-2 and TRBJ2-7; maybe TRBD2 (5 bases). Germline CDR1 reads LGHNA; CDR2 reads YNFKEQ. The CDR3 runs 13 residues. Trimming shortened V by 2 bases and J by 5 bases, and 10 bases separated the two germline ends. CDR3 protein: CASSQSGSNEQYF. DNA of the CDR3: TGTGCCAGCAGCCAATCGGGGTCTAACGAGCAGTACTTC.

This clonotype was observed a few times. This chain joins TRBV30 and TRBJ1-1; TRBD1 might be the D (5 bases). Germline V gives CDR1 GTSNPN, CDR2 SVGIG (reference sequence). This CDR3 region has 13 residues. V was clipped by 3 bases and J by 10 bases, with 18 bases between them. CDR3 sequence reads: CAWRGRGGPAAFF. The CDR3 DNA sequence: TGTGCCTGGAGGGGAAGGGGAGGGCCGGCAGCTTTCTTT.

CDR3 coding DNA: TGTGCCAGCGGCGCCGGCGCGGGGGCCAACGTCCTGACTTTC. Protein product: CASGAGAGANVLTF. The chain joins TRBV18 to TRBJ2-6; D is unresolved. V was pared by 8 bases and J by 4 bases, with 12 bases between. This CDR3 region has 14 residues. The germline V gene encodes CDR1 KGHSH and CDR2 LQKENI.

The V gene is TRBV6-1, the J gene TRBJ2-3, with D perhaps TRBD2 (6 bases). Germline CDR1 reads MNHNS; CDR2 reads SASEGT. CDR3 length: 12 residues. V shed 7 bases and J shed 7 bases, with 12 bases lying between them. CDR3 nucleotides: TGTGCCAGCATTGGTAGCGGAAATACGCAGTATTTT. Translation gives CASIGSGNTQYF.

This clonotype was seen ten or more times. The chain is built from TRBV10-3 and TRBJ1-6; D might be TRBD1 (5 bases). With 3 bases removed from V and 5 bases from J, the gap between germline ends came to 11 bases. The CDR3 is 15 residues long. The germline CDR1 and CDR2 sequences are ENHRY and SYGVKD. The CDR3 DNA follows: TGTGCCATCAGTGAATGGGGGAAGGATAATTCACCCCTCCACTTT. Its protein product is CAISEWGKDNSPLHF.

The chain recombines TRBV5-1 with TRBJ1-5, with no clear D. The germline V and J ends were trimmed by 0 bases and 6 bases, with 7 bases remaining between them. CDR1 and CDR2 (germline): SGHRS, YFSETQ. The CDR3 consists of 13 residues. The CDR3 protein is CASSLANGQPQHF. CDR3 coding DNA: TGCGCCAGCAGCTTGGCCAATGGTCAGCCCCAGCATTTT. Full variable domain (rest looked up from reference TRBV5-1 and TRBJ1-5): KAGVTQTPRYLIKTRGQQVTLSCSPISGHRSVSWYQQTPGQGLQFLFEYFSETQRNKGNFPGRFSGRQFSNSRSEMNVSTLELGDSALYLCASSLANGQPQHFGDGTRLSIL.

Ten or more counts support this clonotype. The CDR3 sequence: CASSHRQGWHEQYF. The CDR3 DNA follows: TGTGCCAGCAGTCACCGACAGGGGTGGCACGAGCAGTACTTC. The genes are TRBV12-3 or TRBV12-4 and TRBJ2-7, with 8 bases identical to TRBD1. This CDR3 has 14 amino acids. V dropped 5 bases and J dropped 5; count of bases not matched to a gene: 8.

The chain recombines TRBV7-9 with TRBJ2-1; 10 bases map to TRBD2. The length of the CDR3 is 17 residues. V shed 3 bases, J shed 5 bases, and the junction held 10 bases outside the gene matches. Germline lookup yields CDR1 SEHNR and CDR2 FQNEAQ (reference sequence). CDR3 in amino acids: CASSLRPLAGAHNEQFF. The CDR3 DNA is TGTGCCAGCAGCTTGAGGCCCCTAGCGGGAGCCCACAATGAGCAGTTCTTC.